These 13 T cell receptor beta chains share one sample of origin, sequenced in a study of CD8 T cells in Susac syndrome. Roughly 0.45 to 1 ug RNA was reverse transcribed with random hexamers. TCRdb ran MiXCR on the immunoSEQ multiplex PCR reads and lists one entry per CDR3 protein. The data contain approximately 280,000 distinct CDR3 sequences, about 85% of them singletons. Sequencing input: CD8+ T cells from PBMCs. These receptors were obtained from a human donor with multiple sclerosis.

In its sample, this clonotype was seen a few times. The rearrangement joins TRBV9 to TRBJ2-7; D uncertain. Trimming removed 3 bases at V and 6 bases at J, with 7 bases between. The CDR3 runs to 11 residues. Germline CDR1 is SGDLS and CDR2 is YYNGEE. CDR3 bases: TGTGCCAGCAGCGCCCGCGGCGAGCAGTACTTC. It yields the protein CASSARGEQYF.

The chain is built from TRBV29-1 and TRBJ2-1; D remains ambiguous. The CDR3 covers 14 residues. Between the trimmed V and J ends, which lost 0 bases and 3 bases, there was a span of 9 bases. CDR1 and CDR2 (germline): SQVTM, ANQGSEA. CDR3 sequence: CSVEDVGRYNEQFF. In DNA form, the CDR3 reads TGCAGCGTTGAAGATGTCGGTCGCTACAATGAGCAGTTCTTC.

The chain is built from TRBV9 and TRBJ2-1; 11 nucleotides line up with TRBD2. CDR1 is SGDLS, CDR2 YYNGEE, per germline. With V trimmed by 3 bases and J by 9 bases, 14 bases remained unmatched. The CDR3 consists of 17 residues. CDR3 in DNA: TGTGCCAGCAGCGGCCCCATAGCGGGAGGGCCTGGCGGTGAGCAGTTCTTC. It is translated as CASSGPIAGGPGGEQFF.

The rearrangement uses TRBV7-2 and TRBJ2-5; no clear D. The germline V and J ends were trimmed by 4 bases and 5 bases, with 8 bases remaining between them. The CDR3 consists of 12 residues. Germline-derived CDR1 and CDR2 are SGHTA and FQGNSA. The CDR3 DNA sequence: TGTGCCAGCAGCTGGCGACCGGAGACCCAGTACTTC. This sequence encodes CASSWRPETQYF.

This CDR3 is CASNGLGQNTDTQYF. CDR3 coding DNA: TGTGCCAGCAACGGCCTTGGACAGAACACAGATACGCAGTATTTT. V is TRBV28 and J is TRBJ2-3; D may be TRBD1 (6 bases). CDR3 length equals 15 residues. Germline V lookup: CDR1 MDHEN, CDR2 SYDVKM. Deletions cut 7 bases from V and 2 bases from J, with 16 bases between.

The CDR3 loop is CASTQGGGLTEAFF. The CDR3 DNA sequence: TGTGCCAGCACCCAAGGGGGGGGGCTCACTGAAGCTTTCTTT. This chain joins TRBV27 and TRBJ1-1; D is possibly TRBD1 (6 bases). CDR1 is MNHEY and CDR2 is SMNVEV in the germline V gene (reference sequence). The length of the CDR3 is 14 residues. The V and J ends lost 7 bases and 4 bases respectively, with 16 bases between them.

The chain has TRBV2 and TRBJ2-7; D gene unclear. This CDR3 comprises 16 residues. CDR1 is SNHLY, CDR2 FYNNEI, per germline. Trimming removed 0 bases at V and 3 bases at J, with 15 bases between. In nucleotides, the CDR3 is TGTGCCAGCAGTGAAGCTCTCGGGCGGTTGAACTACGAGCAGTACTTC. This codes for CASSEALGRLNYEQYF.

V and J are TRBV7-2 and TRBJ2-3, with 8 bases that match TRBD2. Trimming removed 1 base from V and 5 bases from J; junction bases left unmatched: 8. The CDR3 totals 16 residues. Germline CDR1 SGHTA, CDR2 FQGNSA. The CDR3 bases are TGTGCCAGCAGCTTAGTGGCGGGAGGAGGTAGAGATACGCAGTATTTT. Amino acids: CASSLVAGGGRDTQYF.

The chain couples TRBV5-6 to TRBJ2-3; 10 bases map to TRBD2. Germline V gene sequence: CDR1 SGHDT, CDR2 YYEEEE. The CDR3 sequence is 15 residues long. V gave up 1 base and J gave up 5 bases; unmatched junction bases: 4. CDR3 residues: CASSLLAGEGDTQYF. The CDR3 bases are TGTGCCAGCAGCTTGCTAGCGGGAGAGGGAGATACGCAGTATTTT.

V usage is TRBV4-1 and J usage is TRBJ2-1; maybe TRBD2 (6 bases). The CDR3 consists of 14 residues. Germline assignment: CDR1 MGHRA and CDR2 YSYEKL. The V end was cut by 1 base, the J end by 8 bases, with 12 bases between. Here the CDR3 DNA reads TGCGCCAGCAGCCAAGGTCGGAGGGGCGATGAGCAGTTCTTC. Encoded protein: CASSQGRRGDEQFF.

The chain recombines TRBV4-1 with TRBJ2-7, with D possibly matching TRBD2 (6 bases). V lost 4 bases to trimming and J lost 6 bases, with 22 bases between them. Germline CDR1 reads MGHRA; CDR2 reads YSYEKL. The CDR3 runs to 16 residues. This CDR3 is CASSRAASSVRGEQYF. The DNA for the CDR3 is TGCGCCAGCAGCCGCGCCGCTTCTAGCGTACGAGGCGAGCAGTACTTC.

This chain connects TRBV6-4 to TRBJ2-1; 8 nucleotides align to TRBD2. Germline loops: CDR1 MRHNA, CDR2 SNTAGT. This CDR3 is built from 14 residues. V trimming: 6 bases; J trimming: 6 bases; junction bases outside the gene matches: 7. The CDR3 DNA follows: TGTGCCAGCAGCCGCGGACTAGCTCGCAATGAGCAGTTCTTC. Translation: CASSRGLARNEQFF.

This chain joins TRBV12-3 or TRBV12-4 and TRBJ2-7, with D possibly matching TRBD2 (5 bases). The CDR3 has 14 amino acids. The germline V and J ends were trimmed by 3 bases and 5 bases, with 14 bases remaining between them. The CDR3 DNA is TGTGCCAGCAGTTTTTTTTCATCCGGGAACGAGCAGTACTTC. It is translated as CASSFFSSGNEQYF.